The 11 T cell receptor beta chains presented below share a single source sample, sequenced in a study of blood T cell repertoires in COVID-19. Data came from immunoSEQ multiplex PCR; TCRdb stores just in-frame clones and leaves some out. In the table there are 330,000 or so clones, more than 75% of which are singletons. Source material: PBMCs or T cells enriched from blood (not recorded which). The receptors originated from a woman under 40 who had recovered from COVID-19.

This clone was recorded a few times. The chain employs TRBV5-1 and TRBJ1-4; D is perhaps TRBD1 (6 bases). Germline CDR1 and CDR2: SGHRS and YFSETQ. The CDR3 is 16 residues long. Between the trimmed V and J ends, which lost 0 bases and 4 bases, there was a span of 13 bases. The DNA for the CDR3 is TGCGCCAGCAGCTTGGGCTTCAGGGGTGGTAATGAAAAACTGTTTTTT. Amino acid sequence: CASSLGFRGGNEKLFF.

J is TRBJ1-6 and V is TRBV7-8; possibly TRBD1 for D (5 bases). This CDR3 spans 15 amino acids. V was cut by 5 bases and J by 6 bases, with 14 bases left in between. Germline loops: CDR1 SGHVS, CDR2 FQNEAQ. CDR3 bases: TGTGCCAGCAGCCGGGCTCAGCAGGGTAATTCACCCCTCCACTTT. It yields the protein CASSRAQQGNSPLHF.

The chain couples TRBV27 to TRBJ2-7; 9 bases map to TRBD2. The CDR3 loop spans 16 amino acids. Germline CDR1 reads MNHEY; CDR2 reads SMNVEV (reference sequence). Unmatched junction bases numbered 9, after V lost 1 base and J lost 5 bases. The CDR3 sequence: CASSLFMAGGRDEQYF. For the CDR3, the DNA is TGTGCCAGCAGTTTATTCATGGCGGGAGGGCGGGACGAGCAGTACTTC.

CDR3 protein: CSVEPASGSYNEQFF. The CDR3 nucleotides read TGCAGCGTTGAACCAGCTAGCGGGAGCTACAATGAGCAGTTCTTC. The chain uses TRBV29-1 and TRBJ2-1; TRBD2 agrees at 10 bases. After removal of 2 bases from V and 3 bases from J, the junction contained 4 bases not matched to a gene. Germline assignment: CDR1 SQVTM and CDR2 ANQGSEA. The CDR3 spans 15 residues.

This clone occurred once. This CDR3 is CASGKLNTEAFF. CDR3 DNA: TGTGCCAGCGGCAAATTGAACACTGAAGCTTTCTTT. The chain uses TRBV6-5 and TRBJ1-1; D unclear. Between the trimmed V and J ends, which lost 8 bases and 0 bases, there was a span of 7 bases. CDR1 is MNHEY and CDR2 is SVGAGI in the germline V gene. The CDR3 runs to 12 residues.

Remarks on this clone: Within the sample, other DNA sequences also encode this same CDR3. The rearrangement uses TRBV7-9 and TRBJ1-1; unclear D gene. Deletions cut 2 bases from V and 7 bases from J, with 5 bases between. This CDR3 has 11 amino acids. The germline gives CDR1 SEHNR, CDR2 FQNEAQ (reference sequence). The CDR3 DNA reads TGTGCCAGCAGCTTAACTGGTGAAGCTTTCTTT. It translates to CASSLTGEAFF. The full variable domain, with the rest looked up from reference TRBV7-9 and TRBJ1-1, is DTGVSQNPRHKITKRGQNVTFRCDPISEHNRLYWYRQTLGQGPEFLTYFQNEAQLEKSRLLSDRFSAERPKGSFSTLEIQRTEQGDSAMYLCASSLTGEAFFGQGTRLTVV.

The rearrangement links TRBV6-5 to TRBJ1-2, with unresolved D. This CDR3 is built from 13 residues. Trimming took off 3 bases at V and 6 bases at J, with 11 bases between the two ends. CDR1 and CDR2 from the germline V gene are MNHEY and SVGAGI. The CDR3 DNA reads TGTGCCAGCAGTTATGACGGCCTAGATGGCTACACCTTC. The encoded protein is CASSYDGLDGYTF.

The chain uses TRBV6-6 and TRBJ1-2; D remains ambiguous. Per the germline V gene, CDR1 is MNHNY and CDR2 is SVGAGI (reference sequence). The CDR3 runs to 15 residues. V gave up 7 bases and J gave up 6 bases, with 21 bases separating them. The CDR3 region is CASTTTGMVGDGYTF. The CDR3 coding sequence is TGTGCCAGCACCACGACGGGGATGGTTGGCGATGGCTACACCTTC.

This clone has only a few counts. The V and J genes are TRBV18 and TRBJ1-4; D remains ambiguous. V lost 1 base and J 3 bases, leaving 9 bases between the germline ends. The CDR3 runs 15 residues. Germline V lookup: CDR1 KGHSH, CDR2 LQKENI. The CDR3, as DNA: TGTGCCAGCTCACCACGGTGGGGAGCTAATGAAAAACTGTTTTTT. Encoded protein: CASSPRWGANEKLFF.

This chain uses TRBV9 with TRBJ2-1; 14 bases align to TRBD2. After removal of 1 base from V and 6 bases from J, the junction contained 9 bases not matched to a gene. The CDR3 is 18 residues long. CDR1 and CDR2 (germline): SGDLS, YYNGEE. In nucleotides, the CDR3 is TGTGCCAGCAGCGTATACGGGACTAGCGGGGGAGTTTCCAATGAGCAGTTCTTC. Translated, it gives CASSVYGTSGGVSNEQFF.

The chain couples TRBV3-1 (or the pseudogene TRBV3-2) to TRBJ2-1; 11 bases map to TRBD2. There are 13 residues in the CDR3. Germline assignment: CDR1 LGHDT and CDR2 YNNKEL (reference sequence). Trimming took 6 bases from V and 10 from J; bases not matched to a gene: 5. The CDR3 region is CASRPGLAGEQFF. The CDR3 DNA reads TGTGCCAGCAGACCCGGACTAGCGGGCGAGCAGTTCTTC.